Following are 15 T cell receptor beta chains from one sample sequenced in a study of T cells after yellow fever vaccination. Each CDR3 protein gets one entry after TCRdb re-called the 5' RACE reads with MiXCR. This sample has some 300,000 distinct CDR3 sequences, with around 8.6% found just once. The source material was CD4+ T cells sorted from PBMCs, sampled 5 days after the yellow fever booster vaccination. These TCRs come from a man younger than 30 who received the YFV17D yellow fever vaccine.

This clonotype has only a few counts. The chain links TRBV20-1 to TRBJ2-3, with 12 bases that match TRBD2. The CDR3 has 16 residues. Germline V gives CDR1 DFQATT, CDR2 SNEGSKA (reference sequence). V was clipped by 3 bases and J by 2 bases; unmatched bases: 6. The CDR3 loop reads CSASFGTSGFTDTQYF. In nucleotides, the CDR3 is TGCAGTGCTAGCTTCGGGACTAGCGGGTTCACAGATACGCAGTATTTT.

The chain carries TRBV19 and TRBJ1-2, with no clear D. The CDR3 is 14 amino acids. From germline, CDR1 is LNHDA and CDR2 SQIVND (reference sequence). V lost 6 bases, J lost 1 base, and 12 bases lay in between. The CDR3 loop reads CASSPLGINYGYTF. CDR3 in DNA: TGTGCCAGTAGCCCCCTAGGGATTAACTATGGCTACACCTTC.

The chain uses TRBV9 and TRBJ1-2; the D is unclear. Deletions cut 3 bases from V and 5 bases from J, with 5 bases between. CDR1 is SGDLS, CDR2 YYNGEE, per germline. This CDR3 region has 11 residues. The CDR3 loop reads CASSGWYGYTF. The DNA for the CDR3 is TGTGCCAGCAGCGGCTGGTATGGCTACACCTTC.

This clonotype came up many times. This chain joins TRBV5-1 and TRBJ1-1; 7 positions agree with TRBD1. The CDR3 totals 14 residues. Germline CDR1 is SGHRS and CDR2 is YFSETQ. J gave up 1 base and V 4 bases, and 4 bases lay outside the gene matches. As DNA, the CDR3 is TGCGCCAGCAGCAAACAGGGGACGAACACTGAAGCTTTCTTT. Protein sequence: CASSKQGTNTEAFF.

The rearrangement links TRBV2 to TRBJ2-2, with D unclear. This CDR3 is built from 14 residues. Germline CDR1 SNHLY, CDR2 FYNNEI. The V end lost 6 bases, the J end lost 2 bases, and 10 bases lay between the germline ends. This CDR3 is CASRKAPNTGELFF. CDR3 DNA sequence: TGTGCCAGCAGAAAGGCCCCCAACACCGGGGAGCTGTTTTTT.

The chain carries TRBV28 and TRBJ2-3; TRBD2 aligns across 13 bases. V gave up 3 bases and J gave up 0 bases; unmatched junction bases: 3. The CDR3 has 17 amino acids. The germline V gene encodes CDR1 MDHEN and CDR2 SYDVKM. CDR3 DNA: TGTGCCAGCAGTTTGACTAGCGGGGGGACTAGCACAGATACGCAGTATTTT. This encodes CASSLTSGGTSTDTQYF.

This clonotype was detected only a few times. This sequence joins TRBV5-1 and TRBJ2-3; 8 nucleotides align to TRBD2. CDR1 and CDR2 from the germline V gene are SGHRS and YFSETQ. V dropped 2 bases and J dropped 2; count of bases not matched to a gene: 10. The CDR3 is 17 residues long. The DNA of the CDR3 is TGCGCCAGCAGCTTTAACGGGGGGGCCCTGCTCACAGATACGCAGTATTTT. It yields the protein CASSFNGGALLTDTQYF.

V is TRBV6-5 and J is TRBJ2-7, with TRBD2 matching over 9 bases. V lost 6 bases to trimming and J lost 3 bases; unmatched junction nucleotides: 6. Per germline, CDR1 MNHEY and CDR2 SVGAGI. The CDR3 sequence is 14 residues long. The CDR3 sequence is CASSLSRGGYEQYF. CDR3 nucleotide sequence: TGTGCCAGCAGCCTCTCGCGGGGGGGCTACGAGCAGTACTTC.

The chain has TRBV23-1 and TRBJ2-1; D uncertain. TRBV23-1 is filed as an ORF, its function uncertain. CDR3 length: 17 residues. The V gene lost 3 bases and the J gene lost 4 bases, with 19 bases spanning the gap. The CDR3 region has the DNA TGCGCCAGCAGTCACGTCCCGACGGCCGTTAGTTACAATGAGCAGTTCTTC. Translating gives CASSHVPTAVSYNEQFF.

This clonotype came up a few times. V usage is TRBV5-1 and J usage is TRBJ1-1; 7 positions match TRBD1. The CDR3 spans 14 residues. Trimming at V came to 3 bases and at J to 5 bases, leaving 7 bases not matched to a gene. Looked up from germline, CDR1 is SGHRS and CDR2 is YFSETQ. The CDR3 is CASSSTGLDTEAFF. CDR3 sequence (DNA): TGCGCCAGCAGCTCGACAGGGTTGGATACTGAAGCTTTCTTT.

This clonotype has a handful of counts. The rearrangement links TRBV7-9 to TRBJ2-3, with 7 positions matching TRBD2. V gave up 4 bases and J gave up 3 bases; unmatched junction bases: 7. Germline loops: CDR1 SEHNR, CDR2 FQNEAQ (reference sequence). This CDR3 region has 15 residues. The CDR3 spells CASSSGDGRTDTQYF. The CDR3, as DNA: TGTGCCAGCAGCTCAGGAGACGGGAGGACAGATACGCAGTATTTT.

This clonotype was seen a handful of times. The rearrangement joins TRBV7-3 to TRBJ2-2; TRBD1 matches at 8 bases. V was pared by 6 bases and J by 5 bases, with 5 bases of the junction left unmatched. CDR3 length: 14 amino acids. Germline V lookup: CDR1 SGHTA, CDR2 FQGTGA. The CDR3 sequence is CASREDRVTGELFF. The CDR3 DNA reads TGTGCCAGCAGGGAGGACAGGGTTACCGGGGAGCTGTTTTTT.

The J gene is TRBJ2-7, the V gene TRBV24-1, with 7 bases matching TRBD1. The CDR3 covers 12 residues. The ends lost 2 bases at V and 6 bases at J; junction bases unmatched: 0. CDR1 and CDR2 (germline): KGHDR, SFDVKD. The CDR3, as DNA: TGTGCCACCAGTGATTACAGGGGCGAGCAGTACTTC. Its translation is CATSDYRGEQYF.

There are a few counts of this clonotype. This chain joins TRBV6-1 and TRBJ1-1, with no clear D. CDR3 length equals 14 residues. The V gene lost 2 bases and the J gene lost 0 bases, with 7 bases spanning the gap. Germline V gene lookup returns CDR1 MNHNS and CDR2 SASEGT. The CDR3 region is CASSELLLNTEAFF. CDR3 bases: TGTGCCAGCAGTGAATTACTTCTGAACACTGAAGCTTTCTTT.

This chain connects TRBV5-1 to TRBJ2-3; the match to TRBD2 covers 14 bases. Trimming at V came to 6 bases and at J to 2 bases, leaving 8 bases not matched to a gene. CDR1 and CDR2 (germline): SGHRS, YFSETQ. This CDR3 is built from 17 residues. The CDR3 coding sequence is TGCGCCAGCACAAGGACTAGCGGGGGGCTACCCACAGATACGCAGTATTTT. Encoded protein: CASTRTSGGLPTDTQYF.